The rows below give T cell receptor beta chains drawn from one sample of a study of T cell repertoires in aging, cancer and after chemotherapy. TCRdb called the multiplex PCR reads again in MiXCR, with one record for every CDR3 protein. The sample contains some 1,600 distinct CDR3 sequences, less than 25% of which appear only once. The specimen sequenced was blood. The receptor source for this set is a human donor with a solid tumor. Each CDR3 is given with its conserved first and last residue. Fields, in order: V gene, clone size, J gene, D gene, CDR3 protein, CDR3 DNA. D genes are given only for firm matches. Expanded clones get a size class; other rows say once, few or many, or leave the size out.

v_gene: TRBV20-1; abundance: few; j_gene: TRBJ2-7; d_gene: TRBD2; CDR3aa: CSADPGGGRNEQYF; CDR3nt: TGCAGTGCGGACCCCGGGGGGGGCCGCAACGAGCAGTACTTC
v_gene: TRBV18; abundance: medium-sized; j_gene: TRBJ2-1; d_gene: -; CDR3aa: CASSPPGPLRGEQFF; CDR3nt: TGTGCCAGCTCACCACCGGGACCCCTGCGCGGTGAGCAGTTCTTC
v_gene: TRBV4-2; abundance: -; j_gene: TRBJ2-1; d_gene: TRBD2; CDR3aa: CASSQVLAGNNEQFF; CDR3nt: TGTGCCAGCAGCCAAGTATTAGCGGGGAACAATGAGCAGTTCTTC
v_gene: TRBV6-5; abundance: -; j_gene: TRBJ1-3; d_gene: -; CDR3aa: CASTLAGAGNTIYF; CDR3nt: TGTGCCAGCACCTTAGCAGGGGCAGGAAACACCATATATTTT
v_gene: TRBV6-1; abundance: medium-sized; j_gene: TRBJ2-7; d_gene: TRBD1; CDR3aa: CASSEGTGLYEQYF; CDR3nt: TGTGCCAGCAGTGAAGGGACAGGGCTCTACGAGCAGTACTTC
v_gene: TRBV6-1; abundance: medium-sized; j_gene: TRBJ2-7; d_gene: -; CDR3aa: CASSGLTYEQYF; CDR3nt: TGTGCCAGCAGTGGCTTGACCTACGAGCAGTACTTC
v_gene: TRBV18; abundance: medium-sized; j_gene: TRBJ2-6; d_gene: TRBD1; CDR3aa: CASSGQTGSGANVLTF; CDR3nt: TGTGCCAGCTCAGGACAGACAGGGTCTGGGGCCAACGTCCTGACTTTC
v_gene: TRBV7-9; abundance: -; j_gene: TRBJ2-5; d_gene: TRBD1; CDR3aa: CASSPVRGRREETQYF; CDR3nt: TGTGCCAGCAGCCCTGTCAGGGGGCGGAGGGAAGAGACCCAGTACTTC
v_gene: TRBV6-2/TRBV6-3; abundance: -; j_gene: TRBJ2-2; d_gene: -; CDR3aa: CASSYQGITGELFF; CDR3nt: TGTGCCAGCAGTTACCAGGGAATCACCGGGGAGCTGTTTTTT
v_gene: TRBV20-1; abundance: medium-sized; j_gene: TRBJ1-5; d_gene: TRBD1; CDR3aa: CSAPDRVGQPQHF; CDR3nt: TGCAGTGCTCCCGACAGGGTTGGACAGCCCCAGCATTTT
v_gene: TRBV29-1; abundance: medium-sized; j_gene: TRBJ2-1; d_gene: TRBD2; CDR3aa: CSVEKLAGVTFYDEQFF; CDR3nt: TGCAGCGTTGAAAAACTAGCGGGAGTTACATTTTACGACGAGCAGTTCTTC
v_gene: TRBV6-5; abundance: medium-sized; j_gene: TRBJ2-3; d_gene: TRBD2; CDR3aa: CASSLRGGRGTDTQYF; CDR3nt: TGTGCCAGCAGTCTCCGGGGGGGGCGCGGCACAGATACGCAGTATTTT
v_gene: TRBV9; abundance: -; j_gene: TRBJ2-7; d_gene: -; CDR3aa: CASSSGGLSYEQYF; CDR3nt: TGTGCCAGCAGCTCCGGGGGTCTATCCTACGAGCAGTACTTC
v_gene: TRBV6-5; abundance: medium-sized; j_gene: TRBJ1-5; d_gene: -; CDR3aa: CASGLQGIDNQPQHF; CDR3nt: TGTGCCAGCGGATTACAGGGAATAGACAATCAGCCCCAGCATTTT
v_gene: TRBV6-5; abundance: medium-sized; j_gene: TRBJ2-3; d_gene: TRBD1; CDR3aa: CASSYGQGALGTQYF; CDR3nt: TGTGCCAGCAGTTATGGACAGGGGGCATTAGGTACGCAGTATTTT
v_gene: TRBV19; abundance: medium-sized; j_gene: TRBJ2-3; d_gene: TRBD1; CDR3aa: CASSRTGTGGSTDTQYF; CDR3nt: TGTGCCAGTAGTAGGACCGGGACAGGGGGTAGCACAGATACGCAGTATTTT
v_gene: TRBV28; abundance: -; j_gene: TRBJ1-6; d_gene: TRBD1; CDR3aa: CASSRGQGLNSPLHF; CDR3nt: TGTGCCAGCAGCCGGGGACAGGGGTTAAATTCACCCCTCCACTTT
v_gene: TRBV2; abundance: -; j_gene: TRBJ2-7; d_gene: -; CDR3aa: CASAQEYEREQYF; CDR3nt: TGTGCCAGTGCGCAGGAGTACGAACGCGAGCAGTACTTC
v_gene: TRBV11-1; abundance: medium-sized; j_gene: TRBJ2-1; d_gene: -; CDR3aa: CASSLKGSSYNEQFF; CDR3nt: TGTGCCAGCAGCTTAAAGGGGAGCTCCTACAATGAGCAGTTCTTC
v_gene: TRBV7-2; abundance: -; j_gene: TRBJ2-7; d_gene: TRBD1; CDR3aa: CASSFGQGAVEQYF; CDR3nt: TGTGCCAGCAGCTTTGGACAGGGGGCCGTCGAGCAGTACTTC
v_gene: TRBV4-3; abundance: -; j_gene: TRBJ1-2; d_gene: TRBD1; CDR3aa: CASSQDEGRGQRYGYTF; CDR3nt: TGCGCCAGCAGCCAAGACGAGGGGAGGGGGCAACGATATGGCTACACCTTC
v_gene: TRBV19; abundance: medium-sized; j_gene: TRBJ1-2; d_gene: TRBD1; CDR3aa: CAAGKTGWYLTF; CDR3nt: TGTGCCGCCGGGAAGACAGGGTGGTATCTCACCTTC
v_gene: TRBV29-1; abundance: large; j_gene: TRBJ1-5; d_gene: -; CDR3aa: CSVEEGGGQPQHF; CDR3nt: TGCAGCGTTGAAGAGGGAGGAGGTCAGCCCCAGCATTTT
v_gene: TRBV6-1; abundance: medium-sized; j_gene: TRBJ1-5; d_gene: -; CDR3aa: CASSELAFGEGEPQHF; CDR3nt: TGTGCCAGCAGTGAATTAGCGTTTGGGGAGGGGGAGCCCCAGCATTTT
v_gene: TRBV20-1; abundance: medium-sized; j_gene: TRBJ1-5; d_gene: -; CDR3aa: CSAAGGGIQPQHF; CDR3nt: TGCAGTGCTGCGGGAGGAGGGATACAGCCCCAGCATTTT
v_gene: TRBV29-1; abundance: large; j_gene: TRBJ2-1; d_gene: -; CDR3aa: CSVVATFHNEQFF; CDR3nt: TGCAGCGTTGTAGCGACCTTTCACAATGAGCAGTTCTTC
v_gene: TRBV12-5; abundance: -; j_gene: TRBJ1-4; d_gene: -; CDR3aa: CASGSLLGVFF; CDR3nt: TGTGCTAGTGGTTCCCTCCTAGGGGTGTTTTTT
v_gene: TRBV29-1; abundance: large; j_gene: TRBJ1-5; d_gene: -; CDR3aa: CSATMPNQPQHF; CDR3nt: TGCAGCGCAACTATGCCCAATCAGCCCCAGCATTTT
v_gene: TRBV6-1; abundance: large; j_gene: TRBJ1-5; d_gene: TRBD1; CDR3aa: CASSDWTGYQPQHF; CDR3nt: TGTGCCAGCAGTGATTGGACAGGGTATCAGCCCCAGCATTTT
v_gene: TRBV6-5; abundance: medium-sized; j_gene: TRBJ2-1; d_gene: -; CDR3aa: CASSYGVLSSYNEQFF; CDR3nt: TGTGCCAGCAGTTACGGAGTTCTAAGCTCCTACAATGAGCAGTTCTTC
v_gene: TRBV6-1; abundance: few; j_gene: TRBJ1-5; d_gene: TRBD1; CDR3aa: CASSHEGTGKNQPQHF; CDR3nt: TGTGCCAGCAGCCACGAGGGGACAGGGAAAAATCAGCCCCAGCATTTT
v_gene: TRBV6-5; abundance: medium-sized; j_gene: TRBJ1-2; d_gene: TRBD1; CDR3aa: CASSPGTGGNYGYTF; CDR3nt: TGTGCCAGCAGTCCGGGGACAGGGGGGAACTATGGCTACACCTTC
v_gene: TRBV2; abundance: -; j_gene: TRBJ1-2; d_gene: -; CDR3aa: CASSRDYGYTF; CDR3nt: TGTGCCAGCTCGAGGGACTATGGCTACACCTTC
v_gene: TRBV4-3; abundance: -; j_gene: TRBJ2-5; d_gene: -; CDR3aa: CASTRNPGRETQYF; CDR3nt: TGCGCCAGCACCCGAAATCCAGGGAGGGAGACCCAGTACTTC
v_gene: TRBV20-1; abundance: medium-sized; j_gene: TRBJ2-7; d_gene: TRBD1; CDR3aa: CSATRDSSYEQYF; CDR3nt: TGCAGTGCTACCCGGGACAGTTCCTACGAGCAGTACTTC
v_gene: TRBV20-1; abundance: medium-sized; j_gene: TRBJ2-7; d_gene: TRBD2; CDR3aa: CSARGLSDYEQYF; CDR3nt: TGCAGTGCTAGGGGACTATCTGACTACGAGCAGTACTTC
v_gene: TRBV6-6; abundance: medium-sized; j_gene: TRBJ2-7; d_gene: -; CDR3aa: CASSYLSTASSYEQYF; CDR3nt: TGTGCCAGCAGTTACCTTTCGACAGCAAGCTCCTACGAGCAGTACTTC
v_gene: TRBV5-6; abundance: medium-sized; j_gene: TRBJ2-7; d_gene: TRBD2; CDR3aa: CASSLLASGRYEQYF; CDR3nt: TGTGCCAGCAGCTTGTTGGCTAGCGGGAGGTACGAGCAGTACTTC
v_gene: TRBV6-5; abundance: -; j_gene: TRBJ2-1; d_gene: TRBD2; CDR3aa: CTSSYSSGGASYNEQFF; CDR3nt: TGTACCAGCAGTTACTCGAGCGGGGGGGCATCCTACAATGAGCAGTTCTTC
v_gene: TRBV11-3; abundance: -; j_gene: TRBJ1-5; d_gene: TRBD1; CDR3aa: CASSASGTGVQPQHF; CDR3nt: TGTGCCAGCAGCGCCTCCGGGACAGGGGTTCAGCCCCAGCATTTT
v_gene: TRBV20-1; abundance: medium-sized; j_gene: TRBJ2-1; d_gene: TRBD2; CDR3aa: CSARLAGDNEQFF; CDR3nt: TGCAGTGCTCGACTAGCGGGAGACAATGAGCAGTTCTTC
v_gene: TRBV6-1; abundance: medium-sized; j_gene: TRBJ2-2; d_gene: -; CDR3aa: CASSEYGGADTGELFF; CDR3nt: TGTGCCAGCAGTGAATATGGGGGGGCAGACACCGGGGAGCTGTTTTTT
v_gene: TRBV5-3; abundance: -; j_gene: TRBJ2-1; d_gene: TRBD2; CDR3aa: CARSLGTSGAYNEQFF; CDR3nt: TGTGCCAGAAGCTTAGGGACTAGCGGGGCATACAATGAGCAGTTCTTC
v_gene: TRBV7-9; abundance: few; j_gene: TRBJ2-5; d_gene: -; CDR3aa: CASSSTGRETQYF; CDR3nt: TGTGCCAGCAGCTCGACAGGCCGAGAGACCCAGTACTTC
v_gene: TRBV6-5; abundance: medium-sized; j_gene: TRBJ1-1; d_gene: -; CDR3aa: CASSYSPQRAEAFF; CDR3nt: TGTGCCAGCAGTTACTCACCCCAGCGGGCTGAAGCTTTCTTT
v_gene: TRBV19; abundance: medium-sized; j_gene: TRBJ2-1; d_gene: -; CDR3aa: CASSIAGFSGNEQFF; CDR3nt: TGTGCCAGTAGTATAGCAGGGTTTTCTGGGAATGAGCAGTTCTTC